This T cell receptor (beta chain) was found in a study of long-term antiretroviral therapy in people with HIV. This clone was detected a few times. Run at survey level, the immunoSEQ assay was version v3.0. Produced via immunoSEQ multiplex PCR; TCRdb's table is partial and in-frame only. The sample contains tens of thousands of clones, about 78% of which appear only once. Germline loops: CDR1 SGHTA, CDR2 FQGTGA. CDR3 length: 14 residues. The V gene lost 0 bases and the J gene lost 8 bases, with 13 bases spanning the gap. The specimen comprised unsorted PBMCs, sampled 2.9 years after starting antiretroviral therapy. The TCR comes from a woman between 25 and 40 years old with HIV. V is TRBV7-3 and J is TRBJ1-2; D uncertain. The CDR3 bases are TGTGCCAGCAGCTTAACGCCGGGCCTCGAGGGCTACACCTTC. Protein: CASSLTPGLEGYTF.